These T cell receptor beta chains were read from a single sample in a study of blood T cell repertoires in COVID-19. Clones were sequenced by immunoSEQ multiplex PCR, and TCRdb holds only the in-frame ones, with some missing. Of over 60,000 clones listed, nearly 90% are singletons. Specimen: peripheral blood. These receptors originate from a man between 45 and 60 years old with acute or convalescent COVID-19. Each CDR3 is given without its conserved first and last residue. Only part of the rows carry a size: once, few, many, or a class if the clone is expanded.

TRBJ2-5 - TRBV6-6 12 ASSSLGSRGTQY
TRBJ2-6 once TRBV10-3 14 AISEGANSGANVLT
TRBJ1-4 - TRBV2 12 ASREGQSNEKLF
TRBJ2-1 - TRBV27 13 ASSTGGTPYNEQF
TRBJ2-7 - TRBV6-5 10 ASSYRAYEQY
TRBJ1-3 - TRBV29-1 15 SAAAGQGKSGGNTIY
TRBJ2-3 - TRBV7-9 14 ASSSDWTSGSDTQY
TRBJ2-3 - TRBV29-1 11 SVWGESTDTQY
TRBJ1-1 - TRBV2 16 ASTALFGRAGRGTEAF
TRBJ2-1 - TRBV7-8 14 ASSPRRAEVLSEQF
TRBJ1-3 - TRBV9 14 ASSPFRGGTGNTIY
TRBJ2-1 - TRBV6-5 13 ASRHRESGANEQF
TRBJ1-3 few TRBV4-1 15 ASSQTTALNSGNTIY
TRBJ2-7 - TRBV19 11 ASRRGDPYEQY
TRBJ2-5 - TRBV5-4 13 ASSLALGGSETQY
TRBJ2-1 - TRBV7-2 10 ASSLVNNEQF
TRBJ2-2 - TRBV7-2 13 ASSSWGPFTGELF
TRBJ2-5 - TRBV5-1 11 ASSRRNGETQY